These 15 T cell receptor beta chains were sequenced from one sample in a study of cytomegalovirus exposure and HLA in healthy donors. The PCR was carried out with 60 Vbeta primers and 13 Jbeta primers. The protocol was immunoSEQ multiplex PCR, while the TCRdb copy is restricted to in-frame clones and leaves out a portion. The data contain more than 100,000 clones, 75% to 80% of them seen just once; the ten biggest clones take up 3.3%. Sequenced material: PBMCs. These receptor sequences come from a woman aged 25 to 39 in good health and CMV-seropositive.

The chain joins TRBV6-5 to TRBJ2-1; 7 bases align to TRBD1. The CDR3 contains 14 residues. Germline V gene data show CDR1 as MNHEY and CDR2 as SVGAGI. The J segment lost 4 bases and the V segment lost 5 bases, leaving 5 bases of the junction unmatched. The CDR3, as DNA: TGTGCCAGCAGTCAAGGGGACAGATACAATGAGCAGTTCTTC. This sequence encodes CASSQGDRYNEQFF.

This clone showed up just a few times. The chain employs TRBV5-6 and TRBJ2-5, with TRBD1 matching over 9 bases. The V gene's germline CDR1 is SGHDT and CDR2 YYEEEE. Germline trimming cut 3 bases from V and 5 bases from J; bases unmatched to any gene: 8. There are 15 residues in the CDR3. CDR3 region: CASSSYRGRRETQYF. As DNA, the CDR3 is TGTGCCAGCAGCTCTTACAGGGGGCGTCGGGAGACCCAGTACTTC.

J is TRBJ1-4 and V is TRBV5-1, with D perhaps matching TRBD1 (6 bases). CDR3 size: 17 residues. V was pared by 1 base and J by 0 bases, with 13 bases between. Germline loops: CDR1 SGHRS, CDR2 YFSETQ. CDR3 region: CASSLTGGYATNEKLFF. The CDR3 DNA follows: TGCGCCAGCAGCTTGACTGGGGGCTATGCAACTAATGAAAAACTGTTTTTT. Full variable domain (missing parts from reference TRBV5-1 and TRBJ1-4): KAGVTQTPRYLIKTRGQQVTLSCSPISGHRSVSWYQQTPGQGLQFLFEYFSETQRNKGNFPGRFSGRQFSNSRSEMNVSTLELGDSALYLCASSLTGGYATNEKLFFGSGTQLSVL.

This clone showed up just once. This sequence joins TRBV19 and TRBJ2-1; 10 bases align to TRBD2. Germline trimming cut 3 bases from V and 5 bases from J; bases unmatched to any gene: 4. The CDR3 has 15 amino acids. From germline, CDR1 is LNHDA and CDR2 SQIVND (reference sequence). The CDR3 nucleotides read TGTGCCAGTAGTATCAGCGGGGGGGCGAACAATGAGCAGTTCTTC. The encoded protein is CASSISGGANNEQFF.

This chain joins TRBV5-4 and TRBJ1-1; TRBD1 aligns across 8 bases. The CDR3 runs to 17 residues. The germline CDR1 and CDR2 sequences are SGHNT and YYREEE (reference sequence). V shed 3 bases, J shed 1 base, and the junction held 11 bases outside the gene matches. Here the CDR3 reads CASSSRTGRLSNTEAFF. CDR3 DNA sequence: TGTGCCAGCAGCTCGCGGACAGGGCGCTTATCGAACACTGAAGCTTTCTTT.

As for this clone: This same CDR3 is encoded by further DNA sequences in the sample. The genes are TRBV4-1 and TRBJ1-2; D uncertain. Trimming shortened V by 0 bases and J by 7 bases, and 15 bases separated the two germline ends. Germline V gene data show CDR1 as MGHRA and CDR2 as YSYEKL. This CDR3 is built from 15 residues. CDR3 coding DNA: TGCGCCAGCAGCCAAGATGGAAGACAAGGATTTGGCTACACCTTC. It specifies CASSQDGRQGFGYTF.

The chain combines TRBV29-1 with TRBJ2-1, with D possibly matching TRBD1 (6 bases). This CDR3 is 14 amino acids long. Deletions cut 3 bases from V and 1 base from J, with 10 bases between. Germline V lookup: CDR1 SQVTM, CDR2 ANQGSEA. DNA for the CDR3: TGCAGCGTTGATGGTGGACAGTCCTACAATGAGCAGTTCTTC. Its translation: CSVDGGQSYNEQFF.

The CDR3 here is CASSLFVQGTYEQYF. CDR3 nucleotide sequence: TGTGCCAGCAGCTTGTTTGTACAGGGAACCTACGAGCAGTACTTC. The gene calls are TRBV5-4 and TRBJ2-7; D may be TRBD1 (6 bases). This CDR3 comprises 15 residues. The V gene's germline CDR1 is SGHNT and CDR2 YYREEE (reference sequence). V was clipped by 1 base and J by 2 bases, with 13 bases between them.

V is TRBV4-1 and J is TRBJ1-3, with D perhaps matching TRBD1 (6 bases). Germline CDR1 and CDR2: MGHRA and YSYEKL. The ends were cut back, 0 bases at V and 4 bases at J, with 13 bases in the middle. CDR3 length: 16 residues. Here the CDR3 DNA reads TGCGCCAGCAGCCAAGAACTCACAGGGTTCGGAAACACCATATATTTT. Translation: CASSQELTGFGNTIYF.

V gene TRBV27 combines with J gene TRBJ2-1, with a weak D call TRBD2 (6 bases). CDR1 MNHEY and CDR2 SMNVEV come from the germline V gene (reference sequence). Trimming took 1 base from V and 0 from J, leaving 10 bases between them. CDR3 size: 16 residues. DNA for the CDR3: TGTGCCAGCAGTTTATTCGGGGGAGCCTCCTACAATGAGCAGTTCTTC. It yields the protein CASSLFGGASYNEQFF.

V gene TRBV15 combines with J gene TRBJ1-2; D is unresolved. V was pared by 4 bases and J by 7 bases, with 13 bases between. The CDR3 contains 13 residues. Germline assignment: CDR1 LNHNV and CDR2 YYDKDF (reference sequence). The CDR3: CATSTPTRGGYTF. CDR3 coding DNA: TGTGCCACCAGCACGCCGACTAGAGGTGGCTACACCTTC.

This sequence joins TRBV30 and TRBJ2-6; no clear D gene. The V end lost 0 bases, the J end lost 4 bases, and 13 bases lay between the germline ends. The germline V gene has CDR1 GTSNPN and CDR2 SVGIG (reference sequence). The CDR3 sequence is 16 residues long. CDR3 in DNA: TGTGCCTGGAGTGTAATTCAGGCCTTAGGGGCCAACGTCCTGACTTTC. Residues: CAWSVIQALGANVLTF.

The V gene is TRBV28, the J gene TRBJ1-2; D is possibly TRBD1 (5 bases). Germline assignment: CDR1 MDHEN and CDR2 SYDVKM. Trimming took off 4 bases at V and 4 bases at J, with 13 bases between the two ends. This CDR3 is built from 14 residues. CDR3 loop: CASSSGQRLYGYTF. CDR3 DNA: TGTGCCAGCAGTTCAGGACAAAGGCTCTATGGCTACACCTTC.

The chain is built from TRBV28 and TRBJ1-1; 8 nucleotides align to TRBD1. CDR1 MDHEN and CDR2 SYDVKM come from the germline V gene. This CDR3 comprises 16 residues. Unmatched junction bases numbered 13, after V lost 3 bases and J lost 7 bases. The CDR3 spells CASSFLASGGLGEAFF. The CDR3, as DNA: TGTGCCAGCAGTTTTCTCGCGTCAGGGGGCCTGGGTGAAGCTTTCTTT.

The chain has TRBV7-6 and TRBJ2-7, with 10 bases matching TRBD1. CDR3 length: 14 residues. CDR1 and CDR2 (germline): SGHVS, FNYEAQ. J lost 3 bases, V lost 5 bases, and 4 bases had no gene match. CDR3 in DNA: TGTGCCAGCAGCAGGGGGACAGGGGACTACGAGCAGTACTTC. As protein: CASSRGTGDYEQYF.